This T cell receptor (beta chain) was sequenced during a study of blood T cells in healthy people across ages. Overall study context: About one barcoded beta molecule per two T cells was captured by template switching. The study, taken as a whole, reports: Age showed a roughly linear inverse relationship with TCR beta diversity per million T cells. Changes seen in expanded clonotypes were possibly confounded by donor CMV status left unknown.

Details on this clonotype: Its target is not known.

A second PCR, run for roughly 7 to 11 cycles, used a sample-barcoded 5' primer plus a J-beta primer mix. With 12 random nucleotides, a template-switch adaptor tagged each individual cDNA molecule. TCRdb recomputed calls from the 5' RACE reads with MiXCR, one row per CDR3 protein. This sample yields around 1,000,000 distinct CDR3 sequences, of which 35% to 40% are seen a single time; roughly 14% belongs to the top ten. Sequenced: blood. The sequence was collected from a man aged 18 to 30 in good health.

CDR3 in amino acids: CSVGRGRGGYTF. In DNA form, the CDR3 reads TGCAGCGTTGGTCGTGGGCGCGGTGGCTACACCTTC. The genes are TRBV29-1 and TRBJ1-2; D not resolved. The V end was cut by 4 bases, the J end by 7 bases, with 13 bases between. CDR3 size: 12 residues. From germline, CDR1 is SQVTM and CDR2 ANQGSEA. The variable domain in full, completed from reference TRBV29-1 and TRBJ1-2, reads SAVISQKPSRDICQRGTSLTIQCQVDSQVTMMFWYRQQPGQSLTLIATANQGSEATYESGFVIDKFPISRPNLTFSTLTVSNMSPEDSSIYLCSVGRGRGGYTFGSGTRLTVV.